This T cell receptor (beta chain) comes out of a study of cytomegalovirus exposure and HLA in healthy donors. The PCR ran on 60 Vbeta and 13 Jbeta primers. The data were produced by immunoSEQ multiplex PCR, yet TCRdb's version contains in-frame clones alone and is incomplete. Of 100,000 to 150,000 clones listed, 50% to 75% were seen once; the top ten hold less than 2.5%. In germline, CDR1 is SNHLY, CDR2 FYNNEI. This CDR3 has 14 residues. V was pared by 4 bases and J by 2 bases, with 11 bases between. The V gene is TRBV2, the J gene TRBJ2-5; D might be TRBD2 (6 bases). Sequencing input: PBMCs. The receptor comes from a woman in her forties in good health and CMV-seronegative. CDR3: CASSGQAGQETQYF. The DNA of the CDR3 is TGTGCCAGCAGTGGCCAAGCGGGTCAAGAGACCCAGTACTTC.